What follows is one T cell receptor (beta chain) and its context. The antigen is not known. The data are from a study of shared clonotypes between healthy human individuals. This CDR3 is 16 amino acids long. V lost 3 bases, J lost 4 bases, and 7 bases stayed unmatched. Looked up from germline, CDR1 is SGHNT and CDR2 is YYREEE (reference sequence). General observations from the study: The researchers took only blood, and tissue repertoires probably look different.

In replicate PCRs of unsorted PBMC, about 0.3 ug DNA, about 31,000 T cell genomes, was used. Ten immunoSEQ deep assay plates held the unsorted PBMC DNA. Generated by immunoSEQ multiplex PCR, the TCRdb table keeps only in-frame clones and is missing some. This table holds 490,000 or so clones, about 79% found once. For unsorted samples, genomic DNA was extracted from approximately 90 million PBMCs. The receptor was isolated from a woman aged 40 to 49 in good health. Some clones in this sample may be carry-over from other donors' samples. The chain uses TRBV5-4 and TRBJ2-2, with 9 bases identical to TRBD2. Sequenced material: PBMCs. The CDR3 reads CASSSGVAGATGELFF. In DNA form, the CDR3 reads TGTGCCAGCAGCTCCGGGGTAGCGGGAGCCACCGGGGAGCTGTTTTTT.